This section outlines one T cell receptor (beta chain) sequence together with its context. Antigen specificity is unknown. Researchers ran the PCR with 60 Vbeta and 13 Jbeta primers. Per the authors' pipeline: Later, some 75 million unique TCR beta chains were counted in an analysis, and about 10 million of them were shared. Assay used: immunoSEQ multiplex PCR; TCRdb lists only in-frame clones, some missing. V, J and clone size are those of that table, while D and trimming were read from the DNA. The table lists roughly 200,000 clones, around 80% of them singletons. This specimen belongs to a study of cytomegalovirus exposure and HLA in healthy donors. Study findings and constraints: A missense variant in DCLRE1C was later tied to TCR beta V- and J-gene trimming.

The sequence derives from a woman between 18 and 29 years old in good health and CMV-seronegative. The specimen was PBMCs.

CDR3 residues: CASSSQGPYGYTF. DNA for the CDR3: TGTGCCAGCAGCTCACAGGGGCCCTATGGCTACACCTTC. This chain uses TRBV5-6 with TRBJ1-2; 7 bases agree with TRBD1. Germline assignment: CDR1 SGHDT and CDR2 YYEEEE. The CDR3 spans 13 residues. J lost 4 bases, V lost 3 bases, and 3 bases had no gene match.